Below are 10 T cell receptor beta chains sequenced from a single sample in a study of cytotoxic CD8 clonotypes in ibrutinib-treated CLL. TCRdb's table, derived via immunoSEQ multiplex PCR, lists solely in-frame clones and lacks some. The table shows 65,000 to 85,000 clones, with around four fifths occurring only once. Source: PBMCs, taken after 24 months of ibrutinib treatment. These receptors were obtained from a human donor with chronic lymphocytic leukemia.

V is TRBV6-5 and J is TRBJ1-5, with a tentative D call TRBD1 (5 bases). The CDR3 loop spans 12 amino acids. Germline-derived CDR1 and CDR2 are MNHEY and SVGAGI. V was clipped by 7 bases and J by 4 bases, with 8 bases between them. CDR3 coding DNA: TGTGCCAGCATGGGGGGGAATCAGCCCCAGCATTTT. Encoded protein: CASMGGNQPQHF.

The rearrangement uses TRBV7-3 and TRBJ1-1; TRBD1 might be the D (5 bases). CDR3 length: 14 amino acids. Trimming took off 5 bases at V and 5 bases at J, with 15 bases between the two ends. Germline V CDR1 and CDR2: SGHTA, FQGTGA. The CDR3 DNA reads TGTGCCAGCAGCCATGGTCGGGAGGGGACTGAAGCTTTCTTT. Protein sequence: CASSHGREGTEAFF.

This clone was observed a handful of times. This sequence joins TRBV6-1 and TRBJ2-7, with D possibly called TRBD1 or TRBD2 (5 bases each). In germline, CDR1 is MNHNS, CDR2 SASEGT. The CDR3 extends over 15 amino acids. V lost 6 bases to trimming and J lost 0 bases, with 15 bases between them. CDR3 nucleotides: TGTGCCAGCAGGGTCGGGACCGTAAGCTCCTACGAGCAGTACTTC. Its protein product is CASRVGTVSSYEQYF.

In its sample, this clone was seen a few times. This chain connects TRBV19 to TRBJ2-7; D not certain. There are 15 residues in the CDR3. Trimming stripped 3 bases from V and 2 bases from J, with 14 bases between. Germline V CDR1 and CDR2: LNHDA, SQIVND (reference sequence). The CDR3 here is CASSIESSWAYEQYF. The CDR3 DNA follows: TGTGCCAGTAGTATCGAGTCTAGTTGGGCCTACGAGCAGTACTTC. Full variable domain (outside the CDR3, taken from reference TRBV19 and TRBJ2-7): DGGITQSPKYLFRKEGQNVTLSCEQNLNHDAMYWYRQDPGQGLRLIYYSQIVNDFQKGDIAEGYSVSREKKESFPLTVTSAQKNPTAFYLCASSIESSWAYEQYFGPGTRLTVT.

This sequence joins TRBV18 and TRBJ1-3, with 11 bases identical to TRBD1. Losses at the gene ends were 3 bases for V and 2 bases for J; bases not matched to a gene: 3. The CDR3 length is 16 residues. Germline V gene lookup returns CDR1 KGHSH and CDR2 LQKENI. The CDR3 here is CASSPSGQGAGNTIYF. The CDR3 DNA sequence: TGTGCCAGCTCACCGTCGGGACAGGGGGCTGGAAACACCATATATTTT. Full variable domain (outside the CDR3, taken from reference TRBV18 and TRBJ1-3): NAGVMQNPRHLVRRRGQEARLRCSPMKGHSHVYWYRQLPEEGLKFMVYLQKENIIDESGMPKERFSAEFPKEGPSILRIQQVVRGDSAAYFCASSPSGQGAGNTIYFGEGSWLTVV.

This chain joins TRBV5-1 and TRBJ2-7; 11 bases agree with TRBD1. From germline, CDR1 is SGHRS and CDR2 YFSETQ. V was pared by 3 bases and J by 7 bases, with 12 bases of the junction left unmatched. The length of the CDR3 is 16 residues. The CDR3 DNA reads TGCGCCAGCAGCTGGACCCGGGGGACAGGGGGTGGTGAGCAGTACTTC. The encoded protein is CASSWTRGTGGGEQYF. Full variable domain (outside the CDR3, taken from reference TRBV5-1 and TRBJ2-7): KAGVTQTPRYLIKTRGQQVTLSCSPISGHRSVSWYQQTPGQGLQFLFEYFSETQRNKGNFPGRFSGRQFSNSRSEMNVSTLELGDSALYLCASSWTRGTGGGEQYFGPGTRLTVT.

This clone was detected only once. The CDR3 region is CASSIGRLETQYF. The CDR3 DNA follows: TGTGCCAGCAGCATAGGACGTCTGGAGACCCAGTACTTC. The chain has TRBV11-2 and TRBJ2-5; D is unresolved. The CDR3 extends over 13 amino acids. Trimming removed 5 bases from V and 5 bases from J, with 12 bases in between. CDR1 and CDR2 from the germline V gene are SGHAT and FQNNGV.

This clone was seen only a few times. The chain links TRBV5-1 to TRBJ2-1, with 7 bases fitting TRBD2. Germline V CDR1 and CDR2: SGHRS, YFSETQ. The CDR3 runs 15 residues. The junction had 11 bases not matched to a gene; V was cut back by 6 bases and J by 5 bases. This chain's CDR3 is CASTMGGVRNNEQFF. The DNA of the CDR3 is TGCGCCAGCACTATGGGAGGGGTTAGGAACAATGAGCAGTTCTTC.

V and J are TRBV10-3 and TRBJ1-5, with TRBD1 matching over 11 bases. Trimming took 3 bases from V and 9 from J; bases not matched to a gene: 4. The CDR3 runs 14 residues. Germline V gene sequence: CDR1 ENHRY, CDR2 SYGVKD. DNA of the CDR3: TGTGCCATCAGTGACGGACAGGGGGCGTCGCCCCAGCATTTT. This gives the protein CAISDGQGASPQHF.

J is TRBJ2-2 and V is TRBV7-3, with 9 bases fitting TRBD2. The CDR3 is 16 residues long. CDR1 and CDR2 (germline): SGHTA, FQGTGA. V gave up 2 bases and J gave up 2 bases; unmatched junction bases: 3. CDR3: CASSLLAGANTGELFF. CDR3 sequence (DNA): TGTGCCAGCAGCTTATTAGCGGGAGCAAACACCGGGGAGCTGTTTTTT.